This T cell receptor (beta chain) was observed in a study of a mutant IDH1 vaccine in newly diagnosed glioma. For the study at large: Patients, over weeks 1, 3, 5, 7, 11, 15, 19 and 23, received a total of eight vaccinations. Radiotherapy alone preceded vaccination by 4-6 weeks; alternatively, vaccination started with temozolomide cycles. It was radiotherapy, temozolomide, or both that patients received previously, with most receiving both. Study-wide results and limits: Pseudoprogression appears to have had no connection to changes in top peripheral T cell clonotypes.

Sequenced by immunoSEQ multiplex PCR; TCRdb stores in-frame clones only, minus some. The data show approximately 51,000 clones, with around 80% seen just once and around 2% held by the top ten. As concerns this clone: Its matching antigen is unknown.

The time point was: week 5, during vaccination. The vaccine gave 300 ug of a 20-mer mutant IDH1 peptide subcutaneously per dose. Looked up from germline, CDR1 is LNHDA and CDR2 is SQIVND (reference sequence). With 6 bases removed from V and 3 bases from J, the gap between germline ends came to 6 bases. CDR3 size: 11 residues. This rearrangement joins TRBV19 to TRBJ2-7; D is ambiguous. The material sequenced was PBMCs, taken from a glioma patient whose treatment included an IDH1 peptide vaccine. This sequence was found in a woman aged 40-49 years with glioma. The CDR3 region is CASSTVYEQYF. Written as DNA, the CDR3 is TGTGCCAGTAGCACGGTCTACGAGCAGTACTTC.